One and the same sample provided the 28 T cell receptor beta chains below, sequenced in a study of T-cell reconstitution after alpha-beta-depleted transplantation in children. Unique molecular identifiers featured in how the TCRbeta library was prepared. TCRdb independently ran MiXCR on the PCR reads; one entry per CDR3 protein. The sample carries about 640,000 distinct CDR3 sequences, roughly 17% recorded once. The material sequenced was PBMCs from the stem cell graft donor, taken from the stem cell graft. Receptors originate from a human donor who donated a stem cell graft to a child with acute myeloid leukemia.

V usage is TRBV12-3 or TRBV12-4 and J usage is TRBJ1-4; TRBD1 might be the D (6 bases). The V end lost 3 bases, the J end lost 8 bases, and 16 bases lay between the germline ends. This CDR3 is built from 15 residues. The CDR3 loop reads CASSFAGARGEKLFF. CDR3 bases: TGTGCCAGCAGTTTTGCGGGGGCCAGGGGCGAAAAACTGTTTTTT.

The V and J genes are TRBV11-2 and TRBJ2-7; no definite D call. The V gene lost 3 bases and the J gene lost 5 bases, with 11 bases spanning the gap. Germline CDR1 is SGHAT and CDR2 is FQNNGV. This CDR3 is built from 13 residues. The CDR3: CASSFGRLDEQYV. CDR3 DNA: TGTGCCAGCAGCTTTGGACGCCTGGACGAGCAGTACGTC.

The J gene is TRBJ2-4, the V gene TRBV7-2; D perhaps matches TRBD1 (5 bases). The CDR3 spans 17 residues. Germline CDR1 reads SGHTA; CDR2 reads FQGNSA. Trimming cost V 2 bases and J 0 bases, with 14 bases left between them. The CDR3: CASSLTTDQLAKNIQYF. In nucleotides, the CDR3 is TGTGCCAGCAGCTTAACGACAGACCAACTAGCCAAAAACATTCAGTACTTC. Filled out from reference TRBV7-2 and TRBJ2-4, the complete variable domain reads GAGVSQSPSNKVTEKGKDVELRCDPISGHTALYWYRQSLGQGLEFLIYFQGNSAPDKSGLPSDRFSAERTGGSVSTLTIQRTQQEDSAVYLCASSLTTDQLAKNIQYFGAGTRLSVL.

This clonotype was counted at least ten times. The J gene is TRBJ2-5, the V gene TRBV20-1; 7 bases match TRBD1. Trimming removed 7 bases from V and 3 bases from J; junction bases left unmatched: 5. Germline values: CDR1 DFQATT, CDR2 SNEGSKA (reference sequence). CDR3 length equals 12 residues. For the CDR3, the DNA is TGCAGTGTTAGTACAGGGGAAGAGACCCAGTACTTC. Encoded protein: CSVSTGEETQYF.

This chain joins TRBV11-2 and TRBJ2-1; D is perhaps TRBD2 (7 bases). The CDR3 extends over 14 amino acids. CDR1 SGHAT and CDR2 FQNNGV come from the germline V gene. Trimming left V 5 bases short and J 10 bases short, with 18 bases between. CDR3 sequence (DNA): TGTGCCAGCAGCATGGGGGGGGGCCGTGGCGAGCAGTTCTTC. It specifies CASSMGGGRGEQFF.

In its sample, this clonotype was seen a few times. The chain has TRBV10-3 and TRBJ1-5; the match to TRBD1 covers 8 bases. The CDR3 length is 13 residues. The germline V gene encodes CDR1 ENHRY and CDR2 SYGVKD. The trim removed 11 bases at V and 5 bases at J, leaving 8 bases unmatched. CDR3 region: CAFDRGRDQPQHF. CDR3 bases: TGTGCCTTCGACAGGGGACGGGATCAGCCCCAGCATTTT.

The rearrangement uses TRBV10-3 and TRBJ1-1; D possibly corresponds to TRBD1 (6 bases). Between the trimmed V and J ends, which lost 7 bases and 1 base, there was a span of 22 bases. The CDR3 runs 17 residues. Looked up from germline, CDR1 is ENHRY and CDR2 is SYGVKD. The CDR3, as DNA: TGTGCCATCACGGCAGGGGATTGGCAAGAGGAGAACACTGAAGCTTTCTTT. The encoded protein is CAITAGDWQEENTEAFF.

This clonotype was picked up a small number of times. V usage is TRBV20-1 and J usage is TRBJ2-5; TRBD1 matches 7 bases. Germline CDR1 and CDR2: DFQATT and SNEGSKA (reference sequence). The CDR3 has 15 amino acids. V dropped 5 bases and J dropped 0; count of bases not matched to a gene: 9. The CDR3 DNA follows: TGCAGTGCTGGGATCGGGACAGTGTACCAAGAGACCCAGTACTTC. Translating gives CSAGIGTVYQETQYF.

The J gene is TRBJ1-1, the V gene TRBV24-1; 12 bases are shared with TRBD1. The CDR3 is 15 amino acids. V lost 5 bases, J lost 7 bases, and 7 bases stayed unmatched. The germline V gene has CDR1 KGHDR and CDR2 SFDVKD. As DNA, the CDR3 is TGTGCCACCAGTGGCTTGGGACAGGGGGCAAGTGAAGCTTTCTTT. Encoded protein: CATSGLGQGASEAFF.

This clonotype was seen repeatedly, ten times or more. CDR3 region: CAISESVGGDGYTF. DNA for the CDR3: TGTGCCATCAGTGAAAGTGTTGGGGGGGATGGCTACACCTTC. This chain uses TRBV10-3 with TRBJ1-2; D might be TRBD1 (5 bases). The V gene's germline CDR1 is ENHRY and CDR2 SYGVKD. The germline V and J ends were trimmed by 3 bases and 6 bases, with 14 bases remaining between them. There are 14 residues in the CDR3.

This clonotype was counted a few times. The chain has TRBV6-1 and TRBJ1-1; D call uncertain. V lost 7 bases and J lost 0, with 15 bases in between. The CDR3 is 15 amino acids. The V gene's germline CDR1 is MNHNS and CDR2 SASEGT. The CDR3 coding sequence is TGTGCCAGCATGAGGGTGTTACGAATGAACACTGAAGCTTTCTTT. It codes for CASMRVLRMNTEAFF.

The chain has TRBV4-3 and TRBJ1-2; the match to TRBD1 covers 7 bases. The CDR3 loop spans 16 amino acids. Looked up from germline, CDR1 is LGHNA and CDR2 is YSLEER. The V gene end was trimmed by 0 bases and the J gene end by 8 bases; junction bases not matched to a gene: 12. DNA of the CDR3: TGCGCCAGCAGCCAAGATAGGGGGACAGAAGGGTTGGGCTACACCTTC. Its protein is CASSQDRGTEGLGYTF.

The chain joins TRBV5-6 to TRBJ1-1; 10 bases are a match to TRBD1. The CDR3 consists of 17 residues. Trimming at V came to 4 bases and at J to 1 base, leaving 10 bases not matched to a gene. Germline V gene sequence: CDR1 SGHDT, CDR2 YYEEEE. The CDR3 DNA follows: TGTGCCAGCAGCCCAGGACAGGGGGGTTTTAGGAACACTGAAGCTTTCTTT. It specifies CASSPGQGGFRNTEAFF. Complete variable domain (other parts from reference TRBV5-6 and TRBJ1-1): DAGVTQSPTHLIKTRGQQVTLRCSPKSGHDTVSWYQQALGQGPQFIFQYYEEEERQRGNFPDRFSGHQFPNYSSELNVNALLLGDSALYLCASSPGQGGFRNTEAFFGQGTRLTVV.

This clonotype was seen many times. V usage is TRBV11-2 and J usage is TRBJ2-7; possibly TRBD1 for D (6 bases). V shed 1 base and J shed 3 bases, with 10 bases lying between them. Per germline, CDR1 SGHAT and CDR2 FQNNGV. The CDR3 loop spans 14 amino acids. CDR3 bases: TGTGCCAGCAGCTTAGGGACACAGGGCTACGAGCAGTACGTC. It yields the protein CASSLGTQGYEQYV.

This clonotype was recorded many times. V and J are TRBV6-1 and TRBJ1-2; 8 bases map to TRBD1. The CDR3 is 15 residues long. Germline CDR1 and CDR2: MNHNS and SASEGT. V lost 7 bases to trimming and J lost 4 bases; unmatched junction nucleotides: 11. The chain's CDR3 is CASKTGALTFYGYTF. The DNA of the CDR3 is TGTGCCAGCAAGACAGGGGCGCTCACCTTCTATGGCTACACCTTC.

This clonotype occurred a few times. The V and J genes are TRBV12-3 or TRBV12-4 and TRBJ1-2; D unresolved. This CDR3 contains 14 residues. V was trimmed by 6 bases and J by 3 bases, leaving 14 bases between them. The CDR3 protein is CASRDGEAHYGYTF. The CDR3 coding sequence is TGTGCCAGCAGGGATGGGGAGGCCCACTATGGCTACACCTTC.

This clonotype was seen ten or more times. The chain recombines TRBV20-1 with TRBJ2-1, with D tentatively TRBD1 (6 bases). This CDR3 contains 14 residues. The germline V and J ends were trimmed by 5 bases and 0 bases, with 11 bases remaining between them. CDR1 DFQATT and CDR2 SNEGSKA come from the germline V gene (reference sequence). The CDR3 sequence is CSAARTASYNEQFF. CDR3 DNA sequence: TGCAGTGCTGCTAGGACAGCCTCCTACAATGAGCAGTTCTTC.

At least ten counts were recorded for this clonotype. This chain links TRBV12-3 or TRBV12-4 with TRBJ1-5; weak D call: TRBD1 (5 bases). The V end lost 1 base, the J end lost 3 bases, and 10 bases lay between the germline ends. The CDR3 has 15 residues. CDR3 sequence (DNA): TGTGCCAGCAGTTTAGGGGCAGGGTTCAATCAGCCCCAGCATTTT. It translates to CASSLGAGFNQPQHF.

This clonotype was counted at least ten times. In nucleotides, the CDR3 is TGCAGTGCTAGCAAACTGAGGACAGGGCCCACCTACGAGCAGTACGTC. It specifies CSASKLRTGPTYEQYV. This chain uses TRBV20-1 with TRBJ2-7, with 8 bases fitting TRBD1. V gave up 3 bases and J gave up 2 bases; unmatched junction bases: 12. The CDR3 totals 16 residues. Germline values: CDR1 DFQATT, CDR2 SNEGSKA (reference sequence).

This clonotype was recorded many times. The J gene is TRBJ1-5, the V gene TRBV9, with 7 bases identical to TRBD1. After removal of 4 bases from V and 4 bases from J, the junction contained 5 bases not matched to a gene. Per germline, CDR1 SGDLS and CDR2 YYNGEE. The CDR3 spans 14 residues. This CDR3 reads CASSTRDSNQPQHF. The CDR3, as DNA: TGTGCCAGCAGCACCCGGGACAGTAATCAGCCCCAGCATTTT.

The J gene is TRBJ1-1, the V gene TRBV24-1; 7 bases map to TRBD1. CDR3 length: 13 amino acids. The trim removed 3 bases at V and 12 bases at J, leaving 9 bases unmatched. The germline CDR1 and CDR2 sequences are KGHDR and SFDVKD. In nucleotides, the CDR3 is TGTGCCACCAGTGATCATAAGACAGGGTCAACTTTCTTT. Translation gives CATSDHKTGSTFF.

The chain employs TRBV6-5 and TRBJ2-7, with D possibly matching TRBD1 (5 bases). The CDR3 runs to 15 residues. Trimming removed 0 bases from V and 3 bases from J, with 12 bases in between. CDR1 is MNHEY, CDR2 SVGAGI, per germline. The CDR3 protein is CASSYSMDTHYEQYF. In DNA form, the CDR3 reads TGTGCCAGCAGTTACTCGATGGACACGCACTACGAGCAGTACTTC.

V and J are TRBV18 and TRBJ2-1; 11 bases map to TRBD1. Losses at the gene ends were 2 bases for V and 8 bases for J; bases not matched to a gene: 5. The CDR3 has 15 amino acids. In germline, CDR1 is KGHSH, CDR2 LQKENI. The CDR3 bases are TGTGCCAGCTCACCAGGGCTGGACAGGGGGCATGAGCAGTTCTTC. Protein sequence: CASSPGLDRGHEQFF.

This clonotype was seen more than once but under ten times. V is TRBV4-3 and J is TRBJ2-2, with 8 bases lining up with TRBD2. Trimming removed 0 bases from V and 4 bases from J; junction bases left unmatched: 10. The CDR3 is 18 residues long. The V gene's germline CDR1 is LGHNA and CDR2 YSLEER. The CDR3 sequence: CASSQEASGPYGTGELFF. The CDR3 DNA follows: TGCGCCAGCAGCCAAGAGGCTAGCGGGCCCTACGGCACCGGGGAGCTGTTTTTT.

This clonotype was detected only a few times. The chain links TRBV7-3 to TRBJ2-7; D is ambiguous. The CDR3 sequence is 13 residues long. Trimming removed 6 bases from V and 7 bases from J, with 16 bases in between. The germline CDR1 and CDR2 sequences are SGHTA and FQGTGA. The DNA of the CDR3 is TGTGCCAGCAGTCTTTCCTCTGACGGTGAGCAGTACTTC. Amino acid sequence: CASSLSSDGEQYF.

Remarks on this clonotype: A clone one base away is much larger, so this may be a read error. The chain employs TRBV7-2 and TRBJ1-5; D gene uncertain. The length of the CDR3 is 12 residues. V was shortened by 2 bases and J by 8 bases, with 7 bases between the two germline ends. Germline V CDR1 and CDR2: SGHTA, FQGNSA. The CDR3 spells CASSLMNKPQHF. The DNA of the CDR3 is TGTGCCAGCAGCTTAATGAACAAGCCCCAGCATTTT.

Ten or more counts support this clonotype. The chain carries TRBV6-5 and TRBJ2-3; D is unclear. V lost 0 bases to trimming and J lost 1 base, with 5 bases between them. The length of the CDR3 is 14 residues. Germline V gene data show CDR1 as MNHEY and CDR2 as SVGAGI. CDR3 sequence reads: CASSYSTGTDTQYF. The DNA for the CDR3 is TGTGCCAGCAGTTACTCGACCGGCACAGATACGCAGTATTTT.

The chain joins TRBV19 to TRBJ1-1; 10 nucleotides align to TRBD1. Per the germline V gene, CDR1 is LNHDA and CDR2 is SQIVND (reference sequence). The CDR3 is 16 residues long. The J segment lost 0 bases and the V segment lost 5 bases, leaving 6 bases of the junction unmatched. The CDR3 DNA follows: TGTGCCAGTAGTCTACGGGACAGGGGAGTGAACACTGAAGCTTTCTTT. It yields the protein CASSLRDRGVNTEAFF.